A selection of T cell receptor beta chains follows, all from one sample in a study of identical twins. In TCRdb, the 5' RACE reads were re-called with MiXCR into one record per CDR3 protein. The data contain nearly 900,000 distinct CDR3 sequences, approximately 13% of them seen just once; the ten biggest clones take up about 1.6%. A further study also used this sample, focusing on yellow fever vaccine responses in identical twins.

The sequenced sample was PBMCs. The receptor set was obtained from a woman aged 18-29 years in good health. Each CDR3 is given with its conserved first and last residue. Each record gives: CDR3 length, clone size, D gene, V gene, J gene, CDR3 DNA, CDR3 protein. A D gene is named only where the DNA matches it firmly. Clone sizes are given selectively: once, few, many, or a class where the clone is expanded.

length: 16; size: NA; D: NA; V: TRBV13; J: TRBJ2-4; DNA: TGTGCCAGCAGCTTAGGGGTGGGGGGCCCTAGGAACATTCAGTACTTC; CDR3: CASSLGVGGPRNIQYF
length: 14; size: NA; D: TRBD2; V: TRBV5-1; J: TRBJ2-1; DNA: TGCGCCAGCGGCTTAGCGGGAGCCAACAATGAGCAGTTCTTC; CDR3: CASGLAGANNEQFF
length: 13; size: few; D: NA; V: TRBV20-1; J: TRBJ2-3; DNA: TGCAGTGCCCGTGGTCGAAACCTAGATACGCAGTATTTT; CDR3: CSARGRNLDTQYF
length: 16; size: few; D: NA; V: TRBV6-5; J: TRBJ2-2; DNA: TGTGCCAGCAGTTACTTAGATCCCGCGGTGGGCGGGGAGCTGTTTTTT; CDR3: CASSYLDPAVGGELFF
length: 14; size: few; D: NA; V: TRBV10-1; J: TRBJ2-3; DNA: TGCGCCAGCAGCGAACAGGGATTCTGGGATACGCAGTATTTT; CDR3: CASSEQGFWDTQYF
length: 13; size: NA; D: NA; V: TRBV20-1; J: TRBJ1-6; DNA: TGCAGTGATCAACAGGGTAGAGGATCACCCCTCCACTTT; CDR3: CSDQQGRGSPLHF
length: 13; size: NA; D: NA; V: TRBV4-1; J: TRBJ2-2; DNA: TGCGCCAGCAGCACACAAGAACACCGGGAGCTGTTTTTT; CDR3: CASSTQEHRELFF
length: 15; size: NA; D: TRBD2; V: TRBV13; J: TRBJ2-7; DNA: TGTGCCAGCGGGAGGGGCCAACTAGTCGGTGGCGAGCAGTACTTC; CDR3: CASGRGQLVGGEQYF
length: 15; size: NA; D: TRBD2; V: TRBV24-1; J: TRBJ2-5; DNA: TGTGCCACCAGTGATCGGCGGGAGGGGCAAGAGACCCAGTACTTC; CDR3: CATSDRREGQETQYF
length: 14; size: few; D: TRBD1; V: TRBV15; J: TRBJ2-2; DNA: TGTGCCACCGGCAGACAGGGGAACACCGGGGAGCTGTTTTTT; CDR3: CATGRQGNTGELFF
length: 16; size: few; D: TRBD2; V: TRBV20-1; J: TRBJ2-3; DNA: TGCAGTGCCAGAAATCGTCGGAGCGGGAGAGCGGATACGCAGTATTTT; CDR3: CSARNRRSGRADTQYF
length: 16; size: NA; D: TRBD1; V: TRBV11-3; J: TRBJ2-5; DNA: TGTGCCAGCAGCCCCAGACAGGGAAGGATCATCGAGACCCAGTACTTC; CDR3: CASSPRQGRIIETQYF
length: 15; size: few; D: TRBD2; V: TRBV7-6; J: TRBJ2-2; DNA: TGTGCCAGCAGCTTCTCGGTAGCGGGGACCGGGGAGCTGTTTTTT; CDR3: CASSFSVAGTGELFF
length: 14; size: NA; D: NA; V: TRBV7-9; J: TRBJ1-1; DNA: TGTGCCAGCAGCCCGGGACAACAAATCCCTGAAGCTTTCTTT; CDR3: CASSPGQQIPEAFF
length: 13; size: NA; D: NA; V: TRBV19; J: TRBJ1-2; DNA: TGTGCCAGTAGACAGGGACGGCTCTATGGCTACACCTTC; CDR3: CASRQGRLYGYTF
length: 13; size: many; D: NA; V: TRBV7-8; J: TRBJ2-7; DNA: TGTGCCAGCTCTGAGGGAATCACTGTCGAGCAGTACTTC; CDR3: CASSEGITVEQYF
length: 15; size: NA; D: NA; V: TRBV12-3/TRBV12-4; J: TRBJ2-3; DNA: TGTGCCAGCAGCCCCATCCCCGGCAGGACAGATACGCAGTATTTT; CDR3: CASSPIPGRTDTQYF
length: 15; size: few; D: TRBD1; V: TRBV20-1; J: TRBJ2-3; DNA: TGCAGTGCTAGCGGGGGACAGGGTTCCACTTATACGCAGTATTTT; CDR3: CSASGGQGSTYTQYF
length: 13; size: NA; D: NA; V: TRBV29-1; J: TRBJ2-7; DNA: TGCAGCGTTGCCCGGGACACTTTCTACGAGCAGTACTTC; CDR3: CSVARDTFYEQYF
length: 16; size: NA; D: TRBD1; V: TRBV6-1; J: TRBJ2-3; DNA: TGTGCCAGCAGTGAAAGGACAGGGGGCGCGACAGATACGCAGTATTTT; CDR3: CASSERTGGATDTQYF
length: 15; size: few; D: NA; V: TRBV10-3; J: TRBJ2-2; DNA: TGTGCCATCAGTGAGACCGACAAAAACACCGGGGAGCTGTTTTTT; CDR3: CAISETDKNTGELFF
length: 15; size: many; D: NA; V: TRBV12-3/TRBV12-4; J: TRBJ2-5; DNA: TGTGCCAGCAGTTTGAGCGGTGGGCCAGGAGAGACCCAGTACTTC; CDR3: CASSLSGGPGETQYF